This TCR beta chain is from a study of long-term antiretroviral therapy in people with HIV. Regarding the study as a whole: In samples taken after ART, diversity increased but remained below transplant donor control levels. Comparison with controls showed narrower CDR3 length ranges in HIV repertoires.

The assay used was immunoSEQ (version v3.0), run at survey level. Assay used: immunoSEQ multiplex PCR; TCRdb lists only in-frame clones, some missing. The top ten clones hold under 9.5% of a sample with 20,000 to 25,000 clones, 80% to 95% of them seen once. The CDR3 is 14 residues long. The germline V gene has CDR1 SGHDT and CDR2 YYEEEE. V trimming: 6 bases; J trimming: 6 bases; junction bases outside the gene matches: 8. Treatment locations for all participants with HIV were in the United States. Concerning this clone itself: Its target is not known.

The origin of this receptor is a woman between 50 and 59 years old with HIV. Material: unsorted PBMCs, obtained 4.4 years after starting antiretroviral therapy. V is TRBV5-6 and J is TRBJ2-2; TRBD1 agrees at 7 bases. CDR3 protein: CASTGTEVPGELFF. CDR3 DNA: TGTGCCAGCACCGGGACAGAAGTCCCCGGGGAGCTGTTTTTT.